A selection of T cell receptor beta chains follows, all from one sample in a study of vaccination and CD4 T cells after COVID-19. MiXCR, run by TCRdb on the PCR reads, gives a single entry per CDR3 protein. The sample lists about 2,700 distinct CDR3 sequences; about 39% were seen once. Antigen specificity for these receptors is unknown. The sample was CD4+ T cells from blood, cultured in vitro. All receptors derive from a human donor in good health. CDR3s leave out the opening cysteine and the closing phenylalanine or tryptophan.

v_gene: TRBV20-1
j_gene: TRBJ2-3
CDR3aa: SARESGRAPDTQY

v_gene: TRBV20-1
j_gene: TRBJ1-1
CDR3aa: SAGGGDVNTEAF

v_gene: TRBV19
j_gene: TRBJ2-5
CDR3aa: ASTPTGQETQY

v_gene: TRBV5-4
j_gene: TRBJ2-7
CDR3aa: ASSVPGGSIEQY

v_gene: TRBV18
j_gene: TRBJ1-2
CDR3aa: ASSPSRTGLGRGYT

v_gene: TRBV7-3
j_gene: TRBJ2-6
CDR3aa: ASSPRDTNSGANVLT

v_gene: TRBV10-3
j_gene: TRBJ2-3
CDR3aa: AISEFRYGGDTDTQY

v_gene: TRBV7-2
j_gene: TRBJ2-5
CDR3aa: ASSRQGETQY

v_gene: TRBV5-4
j_gene: TRBJ2-2
CDR3aa: ASSLAGRELF

v_gene: TRBV11-3
j_gene: TRBJ2-7
CDR3aa: ASSIDRDATYEQY

v_gene: TRBV19
j_gene: TRBJ1-5
CDR3aa: ASSIGGVQPQH

v_gene: TRBV28
j_gene: TRBJ1-2
CDR3aa: ASTREANYGYT

v_gene: TRBV29-1
j_gene: TRBJ1-1
CDR3aa: SVDGGYTEAF

v_gene: TRBV4-3
j_gene: TRBJ1-2
CDR3aa: ASSQETSYGYT

v_gene: TRBV6-1
j_gene: TRBJ2-1
CDR3aa: ASSSISNEQF

v_gene: TRBV5-1
j_gene: TRBJ1-2
CDR3aa: ASSAGGSANYGYT

v_gene: TRBV7-2
j_gene: TRBJ1-3
CDR3aa: ASSLWGLGNTIY

v_gene: TRBV6-5
j_gene: TRBJ2-3
CDR3aa: ASSYAGTSGATDTQY

v_gene: TRBV19
j_gene: TRBJ2-4
CDR3aa: ASTDGGTLAKNIQY

v_gene: TRBV14
j_gene: TRBJ2-1
CDR3aa: ASSPRRGVAEQF

v_gene: TRBV4-3
j_gene: TRBJ2-2
CDR3aa: ASSQDAGANTGELF

v_gene: TRBV7-2
j_gene: TRBJ2-2
CDR3aa: ASSPWGGVNTGELF

v_gene: TRBV11-2
j_gene: TRBJ2-3
CDR3aa: ASSLRRPGSTDTQY

v_gene: TRBV6-1
j_gene: TRBJ1-1
CDR3aa: ASSDGDRAAF

v_gene: TRBV2
j_gene: TRBJ2-3
CDR3aa: ASSEGSGLYTDTQY

v_gene: TRBV28
j_gene: TRBJ1-2
CDR3aa: ASSLALNGYT

v_gene: TRBV5-1
j_gene: TRBJ1-2
CDR3aa: ASRLDREPGYT

v_gene: TRBV7-2
j_gene: TRBJ2-1
CDR3aa: ASSPHRTSGSNEQF

v_gene: TRBV11-1
j_gene: TRBJ2-7
CDR3aa: ASSLRLLSYEQY

v_gene: TRBV5-4
j_gene: TRBJ2-2
CDR3aa: ASNSNTGELF

v_gene: TRBV6-2/TRBV6-3
j_gene: TRBJ1-1
CDR3aa: ASAGTDYTEAF